The source of this T cell receptor beta chain is a study of blood T cell repertoires in COVID-19. The wider study: The study drew acute and convalescent COVID-19 samples from the United States, Italy and Spain. The cDNA or gDNA used as material had been derived from T cells, B-cell-depleted T cells, or PBMCs.

Study processing details: Reference gene primer amplification in the assay estimated nucleated cell counts. Only in-frame clones appear in the TCRdb table, and some are missing; sequencing was by immunoSEQ multiplex PCR. For V, J and clone size, that table is used; D and trimming come from the DNA. Of 70,000 to 95,000 clones detected, almost 85% appear once; the ten largest clones hold just over 20%. CDR1 is SGHNT, CDR2 YYREEE, per germline (reference sequence). Trimming removed 3 bases from V and 1 base from J; junction bases left unmatched: 10. The CDR3 is 18 residues long. Sequencing was done on a sample of peripheral blood. This chain uses TRBV5-4 with TRBJ2-3, with TRBD2 matching 11 bases. This receptor was obtained from a human donor in a cohort sampled during active COVID-19. For the CDR3, the DNA is TGTGCCAGCAGCTCCCCGGAACTAGCGGGGGCCGGCACAGATACGCAGTATTTT. Encoded protein: CASSSPELAGAGTDTQYF. Supplemented by reference TRBV5-4 and TRBJ2-3, the full variable domain reads ETGVTQSPTHLIKTRGQQVTLRCSSQSGHNTVSWYQQALGQGPQFIFQYYREEENGRGNFPPRFSGLQFPNYSSELNVNALELDDSALYLCASSSPELAGAGTDTQYFGPGTRLTVL.